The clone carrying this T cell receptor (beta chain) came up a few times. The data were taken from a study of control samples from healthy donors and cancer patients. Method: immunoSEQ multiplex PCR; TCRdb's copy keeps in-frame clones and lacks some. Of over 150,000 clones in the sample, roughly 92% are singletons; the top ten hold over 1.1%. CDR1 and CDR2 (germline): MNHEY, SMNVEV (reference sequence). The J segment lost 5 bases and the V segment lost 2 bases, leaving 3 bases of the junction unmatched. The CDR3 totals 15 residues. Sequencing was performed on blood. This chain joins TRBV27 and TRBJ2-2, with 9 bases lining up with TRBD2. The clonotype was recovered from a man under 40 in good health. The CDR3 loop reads CASSLRLAGTGELFF. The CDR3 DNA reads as TGTGCCAGCAGTTTAAGGCTAGCGGGGACCGGGGAGCTGTTTTTT.